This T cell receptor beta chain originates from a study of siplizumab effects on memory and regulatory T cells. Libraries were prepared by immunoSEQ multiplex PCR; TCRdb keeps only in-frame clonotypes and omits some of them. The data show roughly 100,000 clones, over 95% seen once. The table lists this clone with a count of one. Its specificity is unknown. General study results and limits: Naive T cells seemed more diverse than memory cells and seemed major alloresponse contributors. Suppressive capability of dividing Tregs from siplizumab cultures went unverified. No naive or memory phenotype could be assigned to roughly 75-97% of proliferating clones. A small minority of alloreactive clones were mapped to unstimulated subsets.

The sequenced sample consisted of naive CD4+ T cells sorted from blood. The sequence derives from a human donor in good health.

The CDR3 sequence: CASSLRIPGGRQETQYF. The CDR3 DNA reads TGTGCCAGCAGCTTAAGGATCCCCGGGGGAAGGCAAGAGACCCAGTACTTC. The chain recombines TRBV11-2 with TRBJ2-5; tentatively, D is TRBD2 (6 bases). The germline gives CDR1 SGHAT, CDR2 FQNNGV. V dropped 2 bases and J dropped 2 bases, with 18 bases sitting between them. The CDR3 runs 17 residues.